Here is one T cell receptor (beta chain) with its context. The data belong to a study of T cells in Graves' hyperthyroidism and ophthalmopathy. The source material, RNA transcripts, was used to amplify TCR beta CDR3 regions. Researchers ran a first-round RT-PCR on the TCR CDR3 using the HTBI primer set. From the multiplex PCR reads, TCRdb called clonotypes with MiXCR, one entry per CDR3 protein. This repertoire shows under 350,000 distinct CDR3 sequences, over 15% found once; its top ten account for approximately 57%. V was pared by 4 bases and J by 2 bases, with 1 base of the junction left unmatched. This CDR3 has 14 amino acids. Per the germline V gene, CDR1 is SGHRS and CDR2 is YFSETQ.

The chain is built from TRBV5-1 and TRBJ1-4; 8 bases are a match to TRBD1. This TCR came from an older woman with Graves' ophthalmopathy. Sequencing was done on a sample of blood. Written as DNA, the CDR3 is TGCGCCAGCAGCCGGACAGGGACTAATGAAAAACTGTTTTTT. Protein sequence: CASSRTGTNEKLFF.